The clone carrying this T cell receptor (beta chain) occurred a few times. This entry comes from a study of T-cell memory formation after mild COVID-19. Trimming removed 7 bases at V and 8 bases at J, with 17 bases between. Germline V lookup: CDR1 MNHEY, CDR2 SVGAGI. The CDR3 runs 13 residues. MiXCR, run by TCRdb on the 5' RACE reads, gives a single entry per CDR3 protein. The top ten hold approximately 2% of the sample, which has around 140,000 distinct CDR3 sequences, about 5.5% seen once. The sequence was collected from an adult woman who had mild COVID-19 (a few samples of this study predate the infection). Cell type and time point are not known. The chain has TRBV6-5 and TRBJ1-2, with D possibly TRBD1 on 5 matching bases. Sequenced sample: PBMCs or a T cell subset sorted from them (not recorded which). The DNA of the CDR3 is TGTGCCAGCACTGGGGCAGCTATTACAGGCTACACCTTC. Its protein is CASTGAAITGYTF.